This T cell receptor beta chain came from a study of CD4 T cells in relation to SARS-CoV-2 and coronaviruses. V lost 1 base and J 1 base, leaving 17 bases between the germline ends. Germline V gene sequence: CDR1 SEHNR, CDR2 FQNEAQ (reference sequence). The CDR3 extends over 18 amino acids. TCRdb's table, derived via immunoSEQ multiplex PCR, lists solely in-frame clones and lacks some. The sample lists approximately 22,000 clones, around three quarters occurring once. General study points: The cross-reactivity analysis covered only spike protein, not other viral proteins.

Before the COVID-19 pandemic, during about 2011-2019, CD4+ T cells were taken from unexposed donors. After about 11 days of culture, CD4+ T cells were isolated. As cell numbers allowed, unexposed-donor CD4+ T cells faced SARS-CoV-2 S/N and four cold-coronavirus spikes. A note on this clone: The antigen is undetermined.

The sequencing input was CD4+ T cells from PBMCs, cultured in vitro. The chain carries TRBV7-9 and TRBJ1-5; D is possibly TRBD1 (5 bases). This receptor was identified in a human donor in good health. The CDR3 reads CASSLGGQRGVSNQPQHF. The CDR3 DNA follows: TGTGCCAGCAGCTTAGGGGGTCAAAGGGGTGTCAGCAATCAGCCCCAGCATTTT.